This T cell receptor (beta chain) was recorded in a study of cytomegalovirus exposure and HLA in healthy donors. Study findings and constraints: Several top significant clusters appeared, in a later analysis, to be linked to common viral pathogens. Three of the chains that were CMV-associated were confirmed in vitro to be specific for CMV antigens. Later on, an analysis showed TCR association rates differing by HLA locus, with DRB1 the most and HLA-C the fewest.

The PCR employed 60 Vbeta primers together with 13 Jbeta primers. The assay was immunoSEQ multiplex PCR, and TCRdb's table has in-frame clones only and misses some. This sample carries around 110,000 clones, approximately 80% of them seen once, and the ten largest clones take roughly 3.9%. With regard to this clone: Its antigen is still unknown.

J lost 9 bases, V lost 2 bases, and 11 bases had no gene match. Germline-derived CDR1 and CDR2 are SEHNR and FQNEAQ (reference sequence). This CDR3 comprises 16 residues. This sequence joins TRBV7-9 and TRBJ2-1, with 9 bases aligning to TRBD2. The sequence came from a woman aged 25 to 39 in good health and CMV-seronegative. Material for sequencing was PBMCs. The CDR3 DNA sequence: TGTGCCAGCAGCTTATTCGCTAAAGCGGGAGGCGGTGAGCAGTTCTTC. This codes for CASSLFAKAGGGEQFF.